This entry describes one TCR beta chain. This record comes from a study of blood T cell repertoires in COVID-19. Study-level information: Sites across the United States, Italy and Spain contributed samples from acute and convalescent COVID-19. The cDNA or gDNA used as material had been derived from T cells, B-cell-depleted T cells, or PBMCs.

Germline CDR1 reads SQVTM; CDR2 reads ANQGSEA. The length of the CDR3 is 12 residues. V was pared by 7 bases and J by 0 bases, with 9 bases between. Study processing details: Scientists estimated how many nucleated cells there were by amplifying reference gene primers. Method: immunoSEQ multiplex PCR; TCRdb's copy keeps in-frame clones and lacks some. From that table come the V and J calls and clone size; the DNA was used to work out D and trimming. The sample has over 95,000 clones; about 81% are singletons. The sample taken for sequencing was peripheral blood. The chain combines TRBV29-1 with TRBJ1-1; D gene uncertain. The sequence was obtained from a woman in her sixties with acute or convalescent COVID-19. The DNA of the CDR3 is TGCAGCGCCCGGCTAGTGAACACTGAAGCTTTCTTT. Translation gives CSARLVNTEAFF.